A selection of T cell receptor beta chains follows, all from one sample in a study of T cells in Graves' hyperthyroidism and ophthalmopathy. One entry per CDR3 protein results from TCRdb running MiXCR on the multiplex PCR reads. Of about 300,000 distinct CDR3 sequences in the sample, approximately 19% were seen once. The specimen was blood. The receptors come from a man between 50 and 59 years old with Graves' ophthalmopathy. The CDR3 runs from the conserved cysteine through the conserved F or W. D genes are given only for firm matches. Clone size is given for some rows only: seen once, a few or many times, or a class if the clone is expanded.

many - TRBJ2-5 TRBV11-2 CASSSLARWETQYF TGTGCCAGCAGCTCCCTCGCTAGATGGGAGACCCAGTACTTC
- TRBD1 TRBJ2-7 TRBV10-2 CASSERGRGYEQYF TGCGCCAGCAGTGAAAGGGGGCGCGGGTACGAGCAGTACTTC
few TRBD1 TRBJ1-5 TRBV20-1 CSATDRAAEPQHF TGCAGTGCTACAGACAGGGCCGCAGAGCCCCAGCATTTT
few - TRBJ2-5 TRBV4-1 CASSQDLGGETQYF TGCGCCAGCAGCCAAGACTTAGGAGGAGAGACCCAGTACTTC
- - TRBJ1-1 TRBV2 CASRSQGGGTEAFF TGTGCCAGCAGGAGTCAGGGCGGGGGCACTGAAGCTTTCTTT
- TRBD2 TRBJ2-3 TRBV7-2 CASSFGIRTSGSPPFHRDTQYF TGTGCCAGCAGCTTCGGCATACGGACTAGCGGGAGCCCCCCTTTTCACAGAGATACGCAGTATTTT
many TRBD1 TRBJ2-7 TRBV3-1 CASSLGQGGKVQYF TGTGCCAGCAGCCTGGGACAGGGAGGTAAGGTGCAGTACTTC
few - TRBJ2-1 TRBV7-9 CASSLVGPYNEQFF TGTGCCAGCAGCTTAGTCGGACCTTACAATGAGCAGTTCTTC
few - TRBJ2-1 TRBV28 CASSPGRWTNNEQFF TGTGCCAGCAGTCCAGGACGGTGGACCAACAATGAGCAGTTCTTC
many TRBD1 TRBJ2-1 TRBV11-2 CASSLGQGAHNEQFF TGTGCCAGCAGCCTGGGACAGGGGGCCCACAATGAGCAGTTCTTC
- - TRBJ2-2 TRBV2 CASSGAYTGELFF TGTGCCAGCTCGGGAGCTTACACCGGGGAGCTGTTTTTT
- - TRBJ2-4 TRBV28 CASSLLGGSIAKNIQYF TGTGCCAGCAGTTTACTGGGGGGTTCCATAGCCAAAAACATTCAGTACTTC
- - TRBJ2-7 TRBV19 CASSIARDGGEQYF TGTGCCAGTAGTATAGCCCGGGACGGAGGCGAGCAGTACTTC
many TRBD2 TRBJ2-7 TRBV10-2 CASSDLGRGANPYEQYF TGCGCCAGCAGTGACCTCGGGAGGGGAGCGAACCCCTACGAGCAGTACTTC
few TRBD1 TRBJ1-2 TRBV11-3 CASSSAPGQGDYGYTF TGTGCCAGCAGCTCCGCCCCTGGACAGGGGGACTATGGCTACACCTTC
- - TRBJ2-2 TRBV20-1 CSAADRSTGELFF TGCAGTGCTGCCGACAGATCTACCGGGGAGCTGTTTTTT
few TRBD2 TRBJ2-3 TRBV7-9 CASSLALGGLAGGSTQYF TGTGCCAGCAGCTTAGCGCTCGGGGGACTAGCGGGAGGATCTACGCAGTATTTT
- TRBD2 TRBJ2-7 TRBV28 CASSSYLAGGPPTEQYF TGTGCCAGCAGTTCCTACTTAGCGGGAGGGCCCCCCACCGAGCAGTACTTC
many - TRBJ1-1 TRBV6-1 CASKPDLNTEAFF TGTGCCAGCAAGCCGGATTTGAACACTGAAGCTTTCTTT
few - TRBJ1-2 TRBV2 CASSEQKDSFYGYTF TGTGCCAGCAGTGAACAAAAGGACAGTTTTTATGGCTACACCTTC
few TRBD1 TRBJ1-2 TRBV9 CASSVGRQGGRGYTF TGTGCCAGCAGCGTAGGAAGACAGGGAGGTCGTGGCTACACCTTC
- - TRBJ1-1 TRBV29-1 CSVGVEVGGEAFF TGCAGCGTTGGAGTCGAGGTGGGTGGTGAAGCTTTCTTT
few - TRBJ1-2 TRBV6-1 CASSEWRRGGSGGYTF TGTGCCAGCAGTGAATGGCGACGTGGGGGGAGCGGTGGCTACACCTTC
- - TRBJ1-2 TRBV7-3 CASSPDGGGPESF TGTGCCAGCAGCCCCGACGGTGGGGGGCCAGAATCCTTC
- - TRBJ2-7 TRBV20-1 CSARDDTQGYEQYF TGCAGTGCTAGAGATGACACCCAGGGTTACGAGCAGTACTTC
- - TRBJ2-7 TRBV3-1 CASSQVNSLYEQYF TGTGCCAGCAGCCAAGTAAATAGCCTCTACGAGCAGTACTTC
- TRBD2 TRBJ2-1 TRBV2 CASSAPGLAGGRSSYNEQFF TGTGCCAGCAGTGCCCCGGGACTAGCGGGAGGGCGGAGCTCCTACAATGAGCAGTTCTTC
many - TRBJ2-1 TRBV10-2 CASSESNLGKQFF TGCGCCAGCAGTGAGTCGAACCTAGGGAAGCAGTTCTTC
- - TRBJ1-3 TRBV28 CASSLITSGSASGNTIYF TGTGCCAGCAGTTTAATAACTAGTGGGTCCGCCTCTGGAAACACCATATATTTT
many TRBD1 TRBJ2-7 TRBV5-1 CASSLTGQGSVEQYF TGCGCCAGCAGCTTAACGGGACAGGGCTCGGTAGAGCAGTACTTC
- - TRBJ2-2 TRBV7-6 CASSLAPGRTGELFF TGTGCCAGCAGCTTAGCGCCAGGGCGGACCGGGGAGCTGTTTTTT
- TRBD2 TRBJ2-2 TRBV10-2 CASRDTSGRGTGELFF TGCGCCAGCAGGGATACTAGCGGGAGGGGAACCGGGGAGCTGTTTTTT
many - TRBJ2-3 TRBV7-3 CASSLTTRGDTQYF TGTGCCAGCAGCTTAACTACCAGGGGAGATACGCAGTATTTT
- TRBD1 TRBJ2-3 TRBV20-1 CSARGTGAGTDTQYF TGCAGTGCTAGAGGGACAGGGGCCGGAACAGATACGCAGTATTTT
- - TRBJ2-3 TRBV5-1 CASSPKPSSTDTQYF TGCGCCAGCAGCCCCAAGCCTTCTAGCACAGATACGCAGTATTTT
- - TRBJ2-7 TRBV30 CAWSVVDEQYF TGTGCCTGGAGTGTAGTCGACGAGCAGTACTTC
many - TRBJ1-4 TRBV18 CASSLQQGSTNEKLFF TGTGCCAGCTCACTGCAACAGGGATCGACTAATGAAAAACTGTTTTTT
- TRBD1 TRBJ1-1 TRBV6-1 CASKIAGGRSEAFF TGTGCCAGCAAGATTGCAGGGGGCAGGTCTGAAGCTTTCTTT
many TRBD1 TRBJ1-1 TRBV12-3/TRBV12-4 CASRGQGANTEAFF TGTGCCAGCAGGGGACAGGGGGCTAACACTGAAGCTTTCTTT
few - TRBJ1-5 TRBV28 CASSLRRAVNSNQPQHF TGTGCCAGCAGCCTCAGAAGGGCAGTAAATAGCAATCAGCCCCAGCATTTT
many - TRBJ2-7 TRBV11-2 CASSPFREQYF TGTGCCAGCAGCCCCTTTAGGGAGCAGTACTTC
- TRBD1 TRBJ1-1 TRBV28 CASSRQGGGTKNTEAFF TGTGCCAGCAGCAGACAGGGCGGGGGAACGAAGAACACTGAAGCTTTCTTT
- - TRBJ2-7 TRBV7-9 CASSLLALSYEQYF TGTGCCAGCAGCTTACTTGCTCTATCCTACGAGCAGTACTTC
few - TRBJ1-1 TRBV5-1 CASSLDFGGTEAFF TGCGCCAGCAGCTTGGATTTTGGCGGCACTGAAGCTTTCTTT
many - TRBJ2-1 TRBV30 CAWSPSELNEQFF TGTGCCTGGAGTCCTAGCGAGCTCAATGAGCAGTTCTTC
- TRBD2 TRBJ2-5 TRBV6-4 CASSPGTSGQETQYF TGTGCCAGCAGCCCCGGGACTAGCGGCCAAGAGACCCAGTACTTC
- - TRBJ1-2 TRBV29-1 CSLYGYTF TGCAGCCTCTATGGCTACACCTTC
few - TRBJ2-7 TRBV5-1 CASSSGSAYEQYF TGCGCCAGCAGCTCCGGTTCTGCCTACGAGCAGTACTTC
few - TRBJ2-5 TRBV5-1 CASSGTSDQETQYF TGCGCCAGCAGCGGAACGAGTGACCAAGAGACCCAGTACTTC
many TRBD2 TRBJ2-7 TRBV20-1 CSACGLAGVYEQYF TGCAGTGCTTGCGGACTAGCGGGAGTGTACGAGCAGTACTTC
- TRBD1 TRBJ2-1 TRBV28 CASSLPQGAHGEQFF TGTGCCAGCAGTTTACCCCAGGGGGCGCATGGTGAGCAGTTCTTC
many - TRBJ2-1 TRBV11-2 CASSLVSTVSYNEQFF TGTGCCAGCAGCTTAGTTAGTACAGTCTCCTACAATGAGCAGTTCTTC
- TRBD2 TRBJ2-1 TRBV14 CASSQEGWTSGISYNEQFF TGTGCCAGCAGCCAAGAAGGTTGGACTAGCGGGATCTCCTACAATGAGCAGTTCTTC
many - TRBJ2-7 TRBV6-2/TRBV6-3 CASRSTDSYEQYF TGTGCCAGCAGGTCTACGGACTCCTACGAGCAGTACTTC
many TRBD1 TRBJ1-1 TRBV20-1 CSLRQGMHTEAFF TGCAGCCTCAGACAGGGAATGCACACTGAAGCTTTCTTT
few - TRBJ1-6 TRBV30 CAWSVLNNSPLHF TGTGCCTGGAGTGTACTGAACAATTCACCCCTCCACTTT
few - TRBJ1-4 TRBV6-1 CASRGTASTNEKLFF TGTGCCAGCAGAGGAACAGCCTCAACTAATGAAAAACTGTTTTTT
once TRBD1 TRBJ2-7 TRBV4-1 CASSQVARTGGEQYF TGCGCCAGCAGCCAAGTAGCCCGGACAGGGGGCGAGCAGTACTTC
many - TRBJ2-1 TRBV10-3 CAISPVRAAPYNEQFF TGTGCCATCAGTCCTGTGCGAGCGGCCCCTTACAATGAGCAGTTCTTC
few - TRBJ2-2 TRBV18 CASSPGRSNTGELFF TGTGCCAGCTCGCCGGGACGGTCGAACACCGGGGAGCTGTTTTTT